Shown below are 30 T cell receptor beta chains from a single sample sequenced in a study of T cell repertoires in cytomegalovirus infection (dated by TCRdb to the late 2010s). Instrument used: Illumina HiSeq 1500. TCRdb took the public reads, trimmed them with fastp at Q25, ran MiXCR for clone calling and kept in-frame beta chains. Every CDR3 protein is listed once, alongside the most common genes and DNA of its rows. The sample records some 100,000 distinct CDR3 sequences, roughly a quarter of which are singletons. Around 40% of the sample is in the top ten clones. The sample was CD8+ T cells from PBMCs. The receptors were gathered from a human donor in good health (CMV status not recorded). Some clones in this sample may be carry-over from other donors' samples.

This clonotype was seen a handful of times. This chain's CDR3 is CATRGLGNEQYF. CDR3 nucleotides: TGTGCCACCAGGGGACTAGGGAACGAGCAGTACTTC. The gene calls are TRBV15 and TRBJ2-7; TRBD2 agrees at 8 bases. The V gene's germline CDR1 is LNHNV and CDR2 YYDKDF (reference sequence). Trimming removed 6 bases from V and 5 bases from J; junction bases left unmatched: 3. The CDR3 runs 12 residues.

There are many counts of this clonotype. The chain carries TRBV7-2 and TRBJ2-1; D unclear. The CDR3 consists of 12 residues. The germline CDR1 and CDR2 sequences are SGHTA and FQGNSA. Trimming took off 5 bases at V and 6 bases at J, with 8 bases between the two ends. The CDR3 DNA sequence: TGTGCCAGCAGCGACCGCGGCAATGAGCAGTTCTTC. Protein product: CASSDRGNEQFF. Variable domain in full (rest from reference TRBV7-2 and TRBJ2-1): GAGVSQSPSNKVTEKGKDVELRCDPISGHTALYWYRQSLGQGLEFLIYFQGNSAPDKSGLPSDRFSAERTGGSVSTLTIQRTQQEDSAVYLCASSDRGNEQFFGPGTRLTVL.

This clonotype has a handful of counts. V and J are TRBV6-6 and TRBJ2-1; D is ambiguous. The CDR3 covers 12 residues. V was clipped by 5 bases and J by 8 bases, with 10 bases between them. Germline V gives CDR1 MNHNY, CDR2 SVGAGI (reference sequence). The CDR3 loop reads CASSKIRDEQFF. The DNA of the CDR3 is TGTGCCAGCAGTAAAATAAGAGATGAGCAGTTCTTC.

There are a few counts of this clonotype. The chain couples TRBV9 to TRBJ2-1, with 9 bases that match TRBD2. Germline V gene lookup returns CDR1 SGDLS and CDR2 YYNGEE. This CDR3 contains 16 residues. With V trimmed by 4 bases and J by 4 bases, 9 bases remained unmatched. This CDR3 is CASSSLLAGIYNEQFF. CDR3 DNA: TGTGCCAGCAGCTCTCTCCTAGCGGGGATATACAATGAGCAGTTCTTC.

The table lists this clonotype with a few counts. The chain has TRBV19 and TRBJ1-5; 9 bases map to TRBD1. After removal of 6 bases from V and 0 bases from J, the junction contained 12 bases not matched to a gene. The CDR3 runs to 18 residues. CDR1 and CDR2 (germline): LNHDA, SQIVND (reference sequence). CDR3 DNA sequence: TGTGCCAGTAGAGGGAAGGGACAGGGATTTGTTAGCAATCAGCCCCAGCATTTT. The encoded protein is CASRGKGQGFVSNQPQHF.

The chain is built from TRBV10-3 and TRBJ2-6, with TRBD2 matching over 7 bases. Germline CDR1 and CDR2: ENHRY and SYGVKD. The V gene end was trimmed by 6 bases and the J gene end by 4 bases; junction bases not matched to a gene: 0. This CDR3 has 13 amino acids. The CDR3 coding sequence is TGTGCCATCAGCGGGGGGGGGGCCAACGTCCTGACTTTC. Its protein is CAISGGGANVLTF.

CDR3: CASSSSGTGNYNEQFF. The CDR3 region has the DNA TGTGCCAGCAGTTCATCCGGGACAGGTAATTACAATGAGCAGTTCTTC. The chain is built from TRBV6-2 or TRBV6-3 and TRBJ2-1, with 8 bases matching TRBD1. V was clipped by 4 bases and J by 4 bases; unmatched bases: 9. There are 16 residues in the CDR3. Germline values: CDR1 MNHEY, CDR2 SVGEGT.

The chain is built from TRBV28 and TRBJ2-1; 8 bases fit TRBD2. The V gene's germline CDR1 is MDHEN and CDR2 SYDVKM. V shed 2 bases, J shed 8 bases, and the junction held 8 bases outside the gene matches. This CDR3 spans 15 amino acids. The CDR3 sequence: CASSLGGGRADEQFF. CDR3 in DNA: TGTGCCAGCAGTTTAGGCGGGGGGCGCGCAGATGAGCAGTTCTTC.

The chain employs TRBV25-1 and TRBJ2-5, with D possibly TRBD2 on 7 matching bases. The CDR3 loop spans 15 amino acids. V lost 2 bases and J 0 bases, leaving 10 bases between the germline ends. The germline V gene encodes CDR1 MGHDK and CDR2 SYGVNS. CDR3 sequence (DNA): TGTGCCAGCAGTGAAGGGGGGGCAGACCAAGAGACCCAGTACTTC. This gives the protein CASSEGGADQETQYF.

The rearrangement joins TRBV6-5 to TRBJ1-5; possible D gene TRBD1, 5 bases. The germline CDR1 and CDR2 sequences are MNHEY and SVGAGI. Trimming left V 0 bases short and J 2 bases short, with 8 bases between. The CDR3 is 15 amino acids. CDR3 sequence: CASSYSGVGNQPQHF. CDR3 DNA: TGTGCCAGCAGTTACTCGGGGGTAGGCAATCAGCCCCAGCATTTT.

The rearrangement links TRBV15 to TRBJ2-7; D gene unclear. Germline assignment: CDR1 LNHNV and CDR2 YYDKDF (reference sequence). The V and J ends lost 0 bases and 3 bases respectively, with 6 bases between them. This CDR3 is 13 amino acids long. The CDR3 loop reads CATSRDRFYEQYF. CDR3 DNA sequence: TGTGCCACCAGCAGAGACAGGTTCTACGAGCAGTACTTC. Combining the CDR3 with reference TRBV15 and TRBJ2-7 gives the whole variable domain DAMVIQNPRYQVTQFGKPVTLSCSQTLNHNVMYWYQQKSSQAPKLLFHYYDKDFNNEADTPDNFQSRRPNTSFCFLDIRSPGLGDTAMYLCATSRDRFYEQYFGPGTRLTVT.

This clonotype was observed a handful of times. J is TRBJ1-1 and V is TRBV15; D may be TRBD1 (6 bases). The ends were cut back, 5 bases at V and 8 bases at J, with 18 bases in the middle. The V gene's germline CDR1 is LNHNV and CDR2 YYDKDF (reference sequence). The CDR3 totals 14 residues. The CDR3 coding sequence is TGTGCCACCAGCGCTCAAAGGGGGTATAGGGAAGCTTTCTTT. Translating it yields CATSAQRGYREAFF.

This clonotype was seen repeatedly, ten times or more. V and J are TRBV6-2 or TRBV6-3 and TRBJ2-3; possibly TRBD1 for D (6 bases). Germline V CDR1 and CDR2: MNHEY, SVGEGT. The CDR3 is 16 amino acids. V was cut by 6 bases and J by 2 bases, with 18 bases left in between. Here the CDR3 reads CASSPGTTSFTDTQYF. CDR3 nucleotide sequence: TGTGCCAGCAGCCCCGGGACAACTTCCTTCACAGATACGCAGTATTTT.

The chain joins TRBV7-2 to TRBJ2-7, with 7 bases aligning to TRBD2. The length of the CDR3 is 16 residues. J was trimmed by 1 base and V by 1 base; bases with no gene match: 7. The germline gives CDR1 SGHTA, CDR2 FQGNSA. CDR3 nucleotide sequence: TGTGCCAGCAGCTTAGAAATCGGGAGGCCGTCCTACGAGCAGTACTTC. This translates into CASSLEIGRPSYEQYF.

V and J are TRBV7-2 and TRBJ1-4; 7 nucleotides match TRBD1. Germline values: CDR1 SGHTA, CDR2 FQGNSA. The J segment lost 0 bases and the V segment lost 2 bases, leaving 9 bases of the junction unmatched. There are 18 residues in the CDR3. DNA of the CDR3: TGTGCCAGCAGCTTATGGGACAGCCATGAAGCAACTAATGAAAAACTGTTTTTT. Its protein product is CASSLWDSHEATNEKLFF.

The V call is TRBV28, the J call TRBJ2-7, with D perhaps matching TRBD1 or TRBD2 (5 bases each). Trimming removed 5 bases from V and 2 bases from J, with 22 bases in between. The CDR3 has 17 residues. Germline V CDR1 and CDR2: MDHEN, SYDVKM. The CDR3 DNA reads TGTGCCAGCAGTCTGGGGGACGGAGCCCACTCTACCTACGAGCAGTACTTC. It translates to CASSLGDGAHSTYEQYF.

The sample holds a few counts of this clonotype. CDR3 residues: CASRDTTSGILNNEQFF. DNA of the CDR3: TGTGCCAGCAGGGATACGACTAGCGGGATCCTTAACAATGAGCAGTTCTTC. The V call is TRBV2, the J call TRBJ2-1, with 11 bases lining up with TRBD2. Per the germline V gene, CDR1 is SNHLY and CDR2 is FYNNEI. The CDR3 has 17 residues. Losses at the gene ends were 6 bases for V and 5 bases for J; bases not matched to a gene: 12. The variable domain in full, completed from reference TRBV2 and TRBJ2-1, reads EPEVTQTPSHQVTQMGQEVILRCVPISNHLYFYWYRQILGQKVEFLVSFYNNEISEKSEIFDDQFSVERPDGSNFTLKIRSTKLEDSAMYFCASRDTTSGILNNEQFFGPGTRLTVL.

The CDR3 DNA sequence: TGCAGCGTTGAAGAAGAGCCAAACAGAGGCGATACGCAGTATTTT. It translates to CSVEEEPNRGDTQYF. The chain links TRBV29-1 to TRBJ2-3; the D is unclear. Trimming removed 0 bases from V and 6 bases from J, with 16 bases in between. Germline V gene data show CDR1 as SQVTM and CDR2 as ANQGSEA. The CDR3 consists of 15 residues.

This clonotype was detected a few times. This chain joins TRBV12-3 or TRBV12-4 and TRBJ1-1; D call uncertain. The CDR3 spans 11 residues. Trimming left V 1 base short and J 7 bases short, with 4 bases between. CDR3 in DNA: TGTGCCAGCAGTTTAGGGAATGAAGCTTTCTTT. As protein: CASSLGNEAFF.

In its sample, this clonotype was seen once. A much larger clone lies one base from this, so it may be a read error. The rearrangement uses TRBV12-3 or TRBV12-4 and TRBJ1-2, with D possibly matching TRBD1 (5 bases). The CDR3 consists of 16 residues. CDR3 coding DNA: TGTGCCAACAGTTTAGCGCTCCTGACAGAGAACTATGGCTACACCTTC. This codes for CANSLALLTENYGYTF.

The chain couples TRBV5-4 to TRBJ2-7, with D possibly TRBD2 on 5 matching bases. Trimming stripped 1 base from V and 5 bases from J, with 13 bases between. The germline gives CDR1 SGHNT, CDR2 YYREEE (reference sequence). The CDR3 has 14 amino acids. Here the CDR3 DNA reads TGTGCCAGCAGCTTGAGTGGGAGCGGCCACGAGCAGTACTTC. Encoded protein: CASSLSGSGHEQYF.

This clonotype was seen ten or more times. Here the CDR3 reads CASSPWDRDAYEQYF. In nucleotides, the CDR3 is TGTGCCAGCAGCCCTTGGGACAGGGATGCCTACGAGCAGTACTTC. This chain uses TRBV7-9 with TRBJ2-7; 9 bases match TRBD1. Germline CDR1 reads SEHNR; CDR2 reads FQNEAQ (reference sequence). V gave up 5 bases and J gave up 2 bases; unmatched junction bases: 7. This CDR3 spans 15 amino acids.

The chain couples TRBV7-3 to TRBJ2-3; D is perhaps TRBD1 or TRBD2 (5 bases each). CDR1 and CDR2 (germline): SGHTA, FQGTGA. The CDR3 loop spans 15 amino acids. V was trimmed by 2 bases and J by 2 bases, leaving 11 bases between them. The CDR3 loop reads CASSLDGANTDTQYF. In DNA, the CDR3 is TGTGCCAGCAGCTTAGACGGGGCAAACACAGATACGCAGTATTTT.

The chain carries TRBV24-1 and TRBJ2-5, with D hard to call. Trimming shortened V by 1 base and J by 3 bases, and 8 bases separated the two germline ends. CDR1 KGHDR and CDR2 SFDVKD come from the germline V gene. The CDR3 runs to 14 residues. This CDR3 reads CATSDFYEEETQYF. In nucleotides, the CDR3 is TGTGCCACCAGTGATTTTTACGAAGAAGAGACCCAGTACTTC.

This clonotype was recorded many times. The CDR3 nucleotides are TGTGCCAGCAATCTCTTGCGGGAGGTCCACGAGCAGTACTTC. Its translation is CASNLLREVHEQYF. V gene TRBV28 combines with J gene TRBJ2-7; 8 bases map to TRBD2. Germline trimming cut 7 bases from V and 5 bases from J; bases unmatched to any gene: 10. Germline loops: CDR1 MDHEN, CDR2 SYDVKM. CDR3 length equals 14 residues.

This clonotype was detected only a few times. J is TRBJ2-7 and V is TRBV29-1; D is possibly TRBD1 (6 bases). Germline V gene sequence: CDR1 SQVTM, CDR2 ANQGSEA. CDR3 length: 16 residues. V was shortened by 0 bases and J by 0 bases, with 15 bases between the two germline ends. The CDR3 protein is CSVEDPARGPSYEQYF. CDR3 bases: TGCAGCGTTGAAGATCCCGCCAGGGGACCCTCCTACGAGCAGTACTTC.

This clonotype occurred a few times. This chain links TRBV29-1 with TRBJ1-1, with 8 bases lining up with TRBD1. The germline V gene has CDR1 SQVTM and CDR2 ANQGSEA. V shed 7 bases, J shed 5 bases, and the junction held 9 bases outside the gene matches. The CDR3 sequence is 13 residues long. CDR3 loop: CSAPVRGPTEAFF. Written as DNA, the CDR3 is TGCAGCGCACCTGTCAGGGGGCCTACTGAAGCTTTCTTT.

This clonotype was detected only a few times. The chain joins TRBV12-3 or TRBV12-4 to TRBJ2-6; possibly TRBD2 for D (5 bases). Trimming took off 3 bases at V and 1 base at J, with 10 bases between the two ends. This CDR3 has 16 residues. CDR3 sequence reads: CASSFRTGSGANVLTF. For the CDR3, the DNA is TGTGCCAGCAGTTTTCGTACGGGGTCTGGGGCCAACGTCCTGACTTTC.

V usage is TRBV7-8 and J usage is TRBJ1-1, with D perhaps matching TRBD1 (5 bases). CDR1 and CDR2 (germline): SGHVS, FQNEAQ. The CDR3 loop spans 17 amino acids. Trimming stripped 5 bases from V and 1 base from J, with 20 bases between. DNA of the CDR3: TGTGCCAGCAGCCCCGCATACGGGGCTGGGGCGAACACTGAAGCTTTCTTT. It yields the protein CASSPAYGAGANTEAFF.

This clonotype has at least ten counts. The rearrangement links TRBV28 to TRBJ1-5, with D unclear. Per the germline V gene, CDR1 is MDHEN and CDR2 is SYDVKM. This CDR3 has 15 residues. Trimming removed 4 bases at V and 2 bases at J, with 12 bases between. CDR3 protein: CASSSHRKGNQPQHF. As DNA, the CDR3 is TGTGCCAGCAGTTCCCATAGGAAGGGCAATCAGCCCCAGCATTTT.